This T cell receptor (beta chain) is from a study of cytomegalovirus exposure and HLA in healthy donors. Turning to the study itself: Assignment to the Caucasian-associated ancestry cluster applied to around four fifths of the approximately 370 genotyped donors.

Notes on the study in general: Researchers counted around 180 TCR beta chains as cytomegalovirus-associated. HLA allele associations emerged for 17,000 or so TCR beta sequences in a later analysis, at 0.05 false discovery rate. A prior analysis recorded that most TCR beta V segments were productive about 90% or about 30% of the time.

V lost 4 bases, J lost 5 bases, and 15 bases lay in between. The CDR3 consists of 14 residues. Germline V gene data show CDR1 as SGHRS and CDR2 as YFSETQ. On this clone itself: The antigen is not known.

With 60 Vbeta and 13 Jbeta primers, the PCR was carried out. Data came from immunoSEQ multiplex PCR; TCRdb stores just in-frame clones and leaves some out. The sample records 170,000 or so clones, 70% to 80% being singletons. Source material: PBMCs. This chain links TRBV5-1 with TRBJ2-5, with D possibly matching TRBD1 (6 bases). This TCR derives from a man aged 55 to 69 in good health and CMV-seronegative. The CDR3 DNA sequence: TGCGCCAGCAGCCCGGAAGGACAGAGGGAGACCCAGTACTTC. This gives the protein CASSPEGQRETQYF.